This T cell receptor beta chain appears in the sequencing data of a study of T cells after yellow fever vaccination. On the study more broadly: SMART-Seq v4 Ultra Low Input prepared the low-cell-number fractions.

CDR1 is WSHSY, CDR2 SAAADI, per germline. V was pared by 4 bases and J by 4 bases, with 13 bases between. The CDR3 spans 14 residues. Via MiXCR, TCRdb re-called the 5' RACE reads, giving one row per CDR3 protein. The data contain some 350,000 distinct CDR3 sequences, 4.1% of them seen just once; the ten biggest clones take up 20% to 25%. This clonotype was counted a few times. Its antigen is currently unknown. General study findings and limits: Among all clonotypes, a small share was observed in both CD4 and CD8 compartments.

This chain uses TRBV10-2 with TRBJ1-1; weak D call: TRBD1 (6 bases). The source was PBMCs, collected 5 days after the yellow fever booster vaccination. The TCR comes from a man between 18 and 29 years old who received the YFV17D yellow fever vaccine. The CDR3 DNA follows: TGCGCCAGCAGTGGCGTAGGGGGGGGCACTGAAGCTTTCTTT. This translates into CASSGVGGGTEAFF.